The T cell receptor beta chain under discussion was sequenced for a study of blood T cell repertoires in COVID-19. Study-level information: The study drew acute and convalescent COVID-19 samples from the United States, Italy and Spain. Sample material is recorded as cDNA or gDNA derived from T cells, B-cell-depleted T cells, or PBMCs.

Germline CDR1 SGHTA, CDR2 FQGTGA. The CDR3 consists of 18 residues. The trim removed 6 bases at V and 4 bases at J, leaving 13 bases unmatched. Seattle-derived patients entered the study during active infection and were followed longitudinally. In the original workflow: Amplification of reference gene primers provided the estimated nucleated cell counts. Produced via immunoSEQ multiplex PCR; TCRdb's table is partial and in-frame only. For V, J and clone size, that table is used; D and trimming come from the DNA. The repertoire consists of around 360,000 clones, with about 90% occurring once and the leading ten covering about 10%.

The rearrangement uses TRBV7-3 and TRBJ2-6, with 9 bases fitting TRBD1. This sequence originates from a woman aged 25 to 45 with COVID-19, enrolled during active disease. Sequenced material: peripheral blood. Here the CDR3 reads CASSRPGQGPGGANVLTF. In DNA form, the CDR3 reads TGTGCCAGCAGTCGTCCGGGACAGGGACCGGGCGGGGCCAACGTCCTGACTTTC. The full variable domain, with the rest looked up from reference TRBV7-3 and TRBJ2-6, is GAGVSQTPSNKVTEKGKYVELRCDPISGHTALYWYRQSLGQGPEFLIYFQGTGAADDSGLPNDRFFAVRPEGSVSTLKIQRTERGDSAVYLCASSRPGQGPGGANVLTFGAGSRLTVL.